These T cell receptor beta chains were read from a single sample in a study of shared clonotypes between healthy human individuals. Only in-frame clones appear in the TCRdb table, and some are missing; sequencing was by immunoSEQ multiplex PCR. The sample holds about 510,000 clones, about 80% seen once. Specimen: PBMCs. These receptors originate from a woman aged 35 to 49 in good health. Some clones in this sample may be carry-over from other donors' samples. CDR3s include the opening cysteine and the closing phenylalanine or tryptophan. The D gene is left open where the match is weak. Size tells how often a clone was seen (once, few, many) or the class of an expanded clone, and some rows leave it out.

CDR3 length,clone size,J gene,D gene,V gene,CDR3 protein,CDR3 DNA
15,.,TRBJ2-6,.,TRBV7-8,CASSVTVTGANVLTF,TGTGCCAGCAGCGTAACAGTCACTGGGGCCAACGTCCTGACTTTC
15,.,TRBJ2-1,TRBD2,TRBV6-4,CASSLMASGSYEQFF,TGTGCCAGCAGCCTAATGGCTAGCGGGAGCTATGAGCAGTTCTTC
9,.,TRBJ2-7,.,TRBV3-2,CASSQGQYF,TGTGCCAGCAGCCAAGGGCAGTACTTC
15,.,TRBJ2-5,.,TRBV10-2,CASSESWGGRETQYF,TGCGCCAGCAGTGAGTCGTGGGGAGGCCGGGAGACCCAGTACTTC
16,.,TRBJ2-3,TRBD2,TRBV6-5,CASSYSRLAGADTQYF,TGTGCCAGCAGTTACTCCAGACTAGCGGGAGCAGATACGCAGTATTTT
17,.,TRBJ2-3,TRBD2,TRBV7-9,CASSYAQGLAGEDTQYF,TGTGCCAGCAGCTATGCACAGGGGCTAGCGGGAGAAGATACGCAGTATTTT
14,.,TRBJ2-3,.,TRBV7-2,CASSQGPETDTQYF,TGTGCCAGCAGCCAAGGTCCCGAGACAGATACGCAGTATTTT
15,.,TRBJ1-1,.,TRBV6-1,CASNILPGTGAEAFF,TGTGCCAGCAACATTCTACCGGGAACCGGTGCTGAAGCTTTCTTT
13,.,TRBJ1-5,.,TRBV5-1,CASSFRGNQPQHF,TGCGCCAGCAGCTTCAGGGGCAATCAGCCCCAGCATTTT
13,.,TRBJ1-1,.,TRBV15,CATSRDKGAEAFF,TGTGCCACCAGCAGAGATAAGGGCGCTGAAGCTTTCTTT
12,.,TRBJ2-3,.,TRBV11-3,CASSRSLGTQYF,TGTGCCAGCAGCCGCTCTTTGGGGACGCAGTATTTT
12,.,TRBJ1-5,.,TRBV28,CASRQGTQPQHF,TGTGCCAGCAGACAGGGAACTCAGCCCCAGCATTTT
12,.,TRBJ2-2,.,TRBV7-9,CATPVGTGELFF,TGTGCCACCCCGGTGGGCACCGGGGAGCTGTTTTTT
15,.,TRBJ2-7,TRBD1,TRBV29-1,CSVTGQGATGYEQYF,TGCAGCGTGACGGGACAGGGGGCCACCGGCTACGAGCAGTACTTC
12,.,TRBJ1-1,.,TRBV28,CASSPLEGEAFF,TGTGCCAGCAGTCCCCTGGAGGGAGAAGCTTTCTTT
15,few,TRBJ2-2,TRBD1,TRBV25-1,CASSPDRGDTGELFF,TGTGCCAGCAGTCCGGACAGGGGTGACACCGGGGAGCTGTTTTTT
15,.,TRBJ2-2,.,TRBV5-4,CASSLNTRNTGELFF,TGTGCCAGCAGCTTGAATACTAGGAACACCGGGGAGCTGTTTTTT
19,.,TRBJ2-2,TRBD2,TRBV5-6,CASSLESALAGHTTGELFF,TGTGCCAGCAGCTTGGAGTCCGCACTAGCGGGTCATACCACCGGGGAGCTGTTTTTT
15,.,TRBJ1-2,.,TRBV27,CASSQYGDRNYGYTF,TGTGCCAGCAGTCAGTACGGAGATCGAAACTATGGCTACACCTTC
15,.,TRBJ2-2,TRBD2,TRBV10-3,CAINPGLAGTGELFF,TGTGCCATCAATCCGGGACTAGCGGGGACCGGGGAGCTGTTTTTT
13,.,TRBJ1-3,.,TRBV10-3,CAISGAGGNTIYF,TGTGCCATCAGCGGGGCTGGGGGAAACACCATATATTTT
16,.,TRBJ1-4,.,TRBV2,CASSPRGQRRNEKLFF,TGTGCCAGCAGTCCACGCGGACAGCGACGTAATGAAAAACTGTTTTTT
14,.,TRBJ2-5,TRBD1,TRBV29-1,CSVDGTGFQETQYF,TGCAGCGTTGACGGGACAGGGTTTCAAGAGACTCAGTACTTC
13,.,TRBJ2-1,.,TRBV10-1,CASSEGVYNEQFF,TGCGCCAGCAGTGAGGGGGTCTACAATGAGCAGTTCTTC
14,.,TRBJ1-1,.,TRBV7-9,CASSLALGSTEAFF,TGTGCCAGCAGCTTAGCGCTGGGTAGTACTGAAGCTTTCTTT
12,few,TRBJ2-7,.,TRBV7-2,CASSLQGYEQYF,TGTGCCAGCAGCTTACAGGGTTACGAGCAGTACTTC
14,.,TRBJ2-1,TRBD2,TRBV7-2,CASSLVAGSNEQFF,TGTGCCAGCAGCTTAGTAGCGGGCTCCAATGAGCAGTTCTTC
14,.,TRBJ2-5,.,TRBV30,CAWRSDTGQETQYF,TGTGCCTGGAGGAGTGACACAGGACAAGAGACCCAGTACTTC
14,.,TRBJ2-3,.,TRBV2,CASRKPGVTDTQYF,TGTGCCAGCAGGAAACCGGGAGTCACAGATACGCAGTATTTT
18,.,TRBJ2-1,TRBD2,TRBV9,CASSVGFGTMSSYNEQFF,TGTGCCAGCAGCGTAGGATTTGGGACTATGAGCTCCTACAATGAGCAGTTCTTC
16,.,TRBJ2-5,TRBD2,TRBV27,CASSPLGSGREETQYF,TGTGCCAGCAGTCCCCTCGGGAGCGGGAGAGAAGAGACCCAGTACTTC
13,.,TRBJ2-7,.,TRBV28,CASSYGPAYEQYF,TGTGCCAGCAGTTACGGACCCGCCTACGAGCAGTACTTC
16,few,TRBJ1-1,.,TRBV9,CASSGSSAGRNTEAFF,TGTGCCAGCAGCGGGAGCTCGGCGGGGAGGAACACTGAAGCTTTCTTT
15,once,TRBJ2-3,TRBD2,TRBV9,CASSGPSGHTDTQYF,TGTGCCAGCAGCGGTCCTAGCGGGCACACAGATACGCAGTATTTT
14,.,TRBJ2-7,.,TRBV28,CASSLGSRTNEQYF,TGTGCCAGCAGCCTAGGGAGTAGGACTAACGAGCAGTACTTC
14,.,TRBJ1-2,.,TRBV30,CAWSVRPAGYGYTF,TGTGCCTGGAGTGTACGACCGGCGGGCTATGGCTACACCTTC
14,.,TRBJ2-5,TRBD2,TRBV11-2,CASSQGLALETQYF,TGTGCCAGCAGCCAGGGACTAGCGTTAGAGACCCAGTACTTC
15,.,TRBJ2-7,.,TRBV5-5,CASSLEWSLVYEQYF,TGTGCCAGCAGCTTGGAATGGAGTCTGGTCTACGAGCAGTACTTC
14,.,TRBJ2-7,.,TRBV6-1,CASEEGVRTYEQYF,TGTGCCAGCGAGGAGGGAGTACGCACCTACGAGCAGTACTTC
14,.,TRBJ2-7,TRBD1,TRBV29-1,CSVADRGSSYEQYF,TGCAGCGTTGCGGACAGGGGGAGCTCCTACGAGCAGTACTTC
11,.,TRBJ1-1,.,TRBV28,CAAGGNTEAFF,TGTGCCGCCGGGGGTAACACTGAAGCTTTCTTT
14,.,TRBJ2-7,.,TRBV21-1,CASSPTSGRYEQYF,TGTGCCAGCAGCCCCACTAGCGGGAGATACGAGCAGTACTTC
13,.,TRBJ1-2,.,TRBV10-3,CAISADRSYGYTF,TGTGCCATCAGTGCCGACAGGAGCTATGGCTACACCTTC